These T cell receptor beta chains were read from a single sample in a study of cytomegalovirus exposure and HLA in healthy donors. The method was immunoSEQ multiplex PCR; TCRdb's version includes in-frame clones alone and lacks a portion of them. Of about 200,000 clones in the sample, roughly 80% were seen once. Sample: PBMCs. The receptors shown here come from a woman aged 18-35 years in good health and CMV-seronegative. Each CDR3 is given with its conserved first and last residue. A D gene is named only where the DNA matches it firmly.

CASGQGSRNSPLHF	TGTGCCAGCGGACAGGGAAGTCGAAATTCACCCCTCCACTTT	TRBD1	TRBV27	TRBJ1-6
CARTNQPQHF	TGTGCCAGAACTAATCAGCCCCAGCATTTT	.	TRBV6-1	TRBJ1-5
CSAIPRSGRGYNTQYF	TGCAGCGCCATACCTAGAAGCGGGAGGGGGTATAATACGCAGTATTTT	TRBD2	TRBV29-1	TRBJ2-3
CASSQGQGGSYEQYF	TGTGCCAGCAGCCAGGGACAGGGGGGCTCCTACGAGCAGTACTTC	TRBD1	TRBV6-5	TRBJ2-7
CASSFGQGYEQYF	TGTGCCAGCAGTTTTGGTCAGGGCTACGAGCAGTACTTC	.	TRBV27	TRBJ2-7
CASSSGTGVSYEQYF	TGTGCCAGTAGCTCCGGGACAGGGGTGTCCTACGAGCAGTACTTC	TRBD1	TRBV19	TRBJ2-7
CASSQGLAGVRAGELFF	TGCGCCAGCAGCCAAGGACTAGCGGGGGTCAGGGCCGGGGAGCTGTTTTTT	TRBD2	TRBV4-1	TRBJ2-2
CASRHKWDSPYEQYF	TGTGCCAGCAGACACAAGTGGGACAGCCCCTACGAGCAGTACTTC	TRBD1	TRBV28	TRBJ2-7
CASSLNSINSGLGYTF	TGTGCCAGCAGTCTCAACTCAATCAACTCGGGACTTGGCTACACCTTC	.	TRBV27	TRBJ1-2
CAWSTGPGYYGYTF	TGTGCCTGGAGTACCGGCCCAGGTTACTATGGCTACACCTTC	.	TRBV30	TRBJ1-2
CASSPLGQGKNTGELFF	TGCGCCAGCAGCCCGTTAGGGCAGGGAAAGAACACCGGGGAGCTGTTTTTT	.	TRBV5-1	TRBJ2-2
CASSYSFRGRTEAFF	TGTGCCAGCAGTTACTCGTTCAGGGGGCGAACTGAAGCTTTCTTT	TRBD1	TRBV6-5	TRBJ1-1